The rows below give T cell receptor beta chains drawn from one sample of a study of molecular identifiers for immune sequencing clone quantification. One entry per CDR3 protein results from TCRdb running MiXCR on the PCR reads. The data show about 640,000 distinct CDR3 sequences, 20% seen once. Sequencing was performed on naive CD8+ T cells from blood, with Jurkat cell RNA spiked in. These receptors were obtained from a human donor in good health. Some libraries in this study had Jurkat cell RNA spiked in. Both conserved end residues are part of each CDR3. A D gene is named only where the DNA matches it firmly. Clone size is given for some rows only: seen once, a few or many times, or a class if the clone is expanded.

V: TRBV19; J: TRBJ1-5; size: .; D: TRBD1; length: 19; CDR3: CASSILSLQGAMGNQPQHF; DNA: TGTGCCAGTAGTATACTCTCCCTACAGGGGGCGATGGGCAATCAGCCCCAGCATTTT
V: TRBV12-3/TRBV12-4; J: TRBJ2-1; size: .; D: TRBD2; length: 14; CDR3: CASTPSSGINEQFF; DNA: TGTGCCAGCACCCCGTCTAGCGGGATTAATGAGCAGTTCTTC
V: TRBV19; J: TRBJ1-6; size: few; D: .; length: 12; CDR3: CASTDTYSPLHF; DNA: TGTGCCAGTACGGACACCTATTCACCCCTCCACTTT
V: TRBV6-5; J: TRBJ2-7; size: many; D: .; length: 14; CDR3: CASRPEVGHYEQYF; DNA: TGTGCCAGCAGGCCTGAAGTGGGCCACTACGAGCAGTACTTC
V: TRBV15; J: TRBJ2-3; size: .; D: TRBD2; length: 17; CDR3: CAPTIRLLAGGSDTQYF; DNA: TGTGCCCCCACCATAAGGTTGCTAGCGGGAGGGTCAGATACGCAGTATTTT
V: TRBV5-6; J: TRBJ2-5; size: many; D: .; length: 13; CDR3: CASRSKYQETQYF; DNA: TGTGCCAGCAGGTCAAAGTACCAAGAGACCCAGTACTTC
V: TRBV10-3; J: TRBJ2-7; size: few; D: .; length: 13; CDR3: CAISESGNYEQYF; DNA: TGTGCCATCAGTGAGTCTGGGAACTACGAGCAGTACTTC
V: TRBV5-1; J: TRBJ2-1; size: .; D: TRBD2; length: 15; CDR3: CASSLAATSNNEQFF; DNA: TGCGCCAGCAGCTTGGCAGCGACTAGCAACAATGAGCAGTTCTTC
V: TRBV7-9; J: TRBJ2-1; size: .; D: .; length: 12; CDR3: CASSRFEDEQLF; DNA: TGTGCCAGCAGCCGATTTGAGGATGAGCAGCTCTTC
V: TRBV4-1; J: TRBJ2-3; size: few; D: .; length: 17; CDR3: CASSQELAGTSTDTQYF; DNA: TGCGCCAGCAGCCAAGAGCTCGCGGGTACTAGCACAGATACGCAGTATTTT
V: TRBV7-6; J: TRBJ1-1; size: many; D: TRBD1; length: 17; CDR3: CASSLEVRGQGNTEAFF; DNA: TGTGCCAGCAGCTTAGAGGTGCGTGGACAGGGAAACACTGAAGCTTTCTTT
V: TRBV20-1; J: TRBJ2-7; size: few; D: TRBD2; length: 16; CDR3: CSAIPRLAGASYEQYF; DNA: TGCAGTGCCATCCCAAGACTAGCGGGGGCCTCCTACGAGCAGTACTTC
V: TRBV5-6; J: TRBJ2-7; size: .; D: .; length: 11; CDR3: CVSSASYEQYF; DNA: TGTGTCAGCTCGGCTTCCTACGAGCAGTACTTC
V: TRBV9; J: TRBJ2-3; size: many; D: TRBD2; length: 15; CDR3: CASSVGREGTDTQYF; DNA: TGTGCCAGCAGCGTAGGGCGGGAGGGCACAGATACGCAGTATTTT
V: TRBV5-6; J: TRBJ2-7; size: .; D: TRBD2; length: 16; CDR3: CASSPGTRESVYEQYF; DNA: TGTGCCAGCAGCCCTGGAACGCGGGAGTCAGTCTACGAGCAGTACTTC
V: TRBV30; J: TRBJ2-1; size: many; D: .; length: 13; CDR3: CAWRVIGGGEQFF; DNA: TGTGCCTGGAGAGTCATCGGGGGCGGTGAGCAGTTCTTC
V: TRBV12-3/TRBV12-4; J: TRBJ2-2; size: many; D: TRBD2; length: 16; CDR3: CASSPGTSGSYGELFF; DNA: TGTGCCAGCAGCCCCGGGACTAGCGGGAGTTACGGGGAGCTGTTTTTT
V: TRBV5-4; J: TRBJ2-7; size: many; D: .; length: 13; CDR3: CASSLTETYEQYF; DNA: TGTGCCAGCAGCTTGACTGAGACCTACGAGCAGTACTTC
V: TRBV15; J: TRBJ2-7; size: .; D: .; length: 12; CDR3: CATSKNGNEQYF; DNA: TGTGCCACCAGTAAGAATGGAAACGAGCAGTACTTC
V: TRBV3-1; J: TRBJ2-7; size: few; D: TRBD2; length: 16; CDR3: CASSPDGPAGVYEQYF; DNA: TGTGCCAGCAGCCCCGATGGGCCAGCGGGGGTTTACGAGCAGTACTTC
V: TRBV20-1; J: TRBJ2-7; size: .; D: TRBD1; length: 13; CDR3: CSASGDRVYEQYF; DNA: TGCAGTGCTAGTGGGGACAGGGTATACGAGCAGTACTTC
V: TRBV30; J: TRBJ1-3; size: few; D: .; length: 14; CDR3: CAWSEGDSGNTIYF; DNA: TGTGCCTGGAGTGAGGGAGACTCTGGAAACACCATATATTTT
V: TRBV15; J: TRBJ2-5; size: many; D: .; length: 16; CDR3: CATSRGGYRDQETQYF; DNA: TGTGCCACCAGCAGAGGCGGGTACAGGGACCAAGAGACCCAGTACTTC
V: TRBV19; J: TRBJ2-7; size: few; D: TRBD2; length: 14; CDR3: CASTPSGGTYEQYF; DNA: TGTGCCAGTACACCCAGCGGGGGAACCTACGAGCAGTACTTC
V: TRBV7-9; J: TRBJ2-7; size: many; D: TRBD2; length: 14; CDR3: CASSSIAGISEQYF; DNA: TGTGCCAGCAGCTCTATAGCGGGGATCTCCGAGCAGTACTTC
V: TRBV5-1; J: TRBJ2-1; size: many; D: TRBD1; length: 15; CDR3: CASSFRQGVYNEQFF; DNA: TGCGCCAGCAGCTTCCGACAGGGGGTCTACAATGAGCAGTTCTTC
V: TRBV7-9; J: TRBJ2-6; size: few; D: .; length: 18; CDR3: CAGRRPRDNRSGANVLTF; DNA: TGTGCCGGTCGCAGGCCCCGGGACAACCGCTCTGGGGCCAACGTCCTGACTTTC
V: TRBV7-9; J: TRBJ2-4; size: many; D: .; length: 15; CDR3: CASSPPGFGGDIQYF; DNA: TGTGCCAGCAGCCCCCCCGGGTTTGGTGGGGACATTCAGTACTTC
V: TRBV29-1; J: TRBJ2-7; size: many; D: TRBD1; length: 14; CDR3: CSVEGQGLPYEQYF; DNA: TGCAGCGTTGAAGGACAGGGGTTACCGTACGAGCAGTACTTC
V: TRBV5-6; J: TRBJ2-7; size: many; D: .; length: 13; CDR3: CASSSGTYYEQYF; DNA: TGTGCCAGCAGCTCCGGGACTTACTACGAGCAGTACTTC
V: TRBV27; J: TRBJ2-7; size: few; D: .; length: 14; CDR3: CASSLQLRAGEQYF; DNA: TGTGCCAGCAGTTTGCAACTCCGGGCCGGCGAGCAGTACTTC
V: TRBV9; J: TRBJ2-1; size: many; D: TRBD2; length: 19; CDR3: CASSSARTAGASHTDEQFF; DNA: TGTGCCAGCAGCTCAGCCCGGACAGCGGGAGCCTCCCACACGGATGAGCAGTTCTTC
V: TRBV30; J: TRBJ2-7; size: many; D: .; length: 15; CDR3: CACPKGTDPLYEQYF; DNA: TGTGCCTGCCCGAAGGGGACGGACCCCCTCTACGAGCAGTACTTC
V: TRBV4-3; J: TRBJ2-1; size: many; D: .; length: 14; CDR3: CASSQDTGKNEQFF; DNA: TGCGCCAGCAGCCAAGATACAGGGAAGAATGAGCAGTTCTTC
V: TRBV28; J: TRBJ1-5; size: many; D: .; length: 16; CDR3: CASYSTLVRGNQPQHF; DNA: TGTGCCAGCTACTCGACCCTGGTTAGGGGCAATCAGCCCCAGCATTTT
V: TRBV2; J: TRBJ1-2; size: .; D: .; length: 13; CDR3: CAGRWTENYGYTF; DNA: TGTGCCGGCAGATGGACAGAGAACTATGGCTACACCTTC
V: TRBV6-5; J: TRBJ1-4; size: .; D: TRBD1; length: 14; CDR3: CASRHRGANEKLFF; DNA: TGTGCCAGCAGACACAGGGGCGCTAATGAAAAACTGTTTTTT
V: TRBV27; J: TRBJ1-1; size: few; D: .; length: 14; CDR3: CASSHRGGGTEAFF; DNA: TGTGCCAGCAGTCACCGCGGGGGGGGCACTGAAGCTTTCTTT
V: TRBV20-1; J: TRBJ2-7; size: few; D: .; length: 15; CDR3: CSATGAWLSSYEQYF; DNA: TGCAGTGCCACTGGAGCATGGTTAAGCTCCTACGAGCAGTACTTC
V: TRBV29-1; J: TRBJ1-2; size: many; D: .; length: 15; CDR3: CSVIHPTAEVYGYTF; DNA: TGCAGCGTTATACATCCCACTGCGGAAGTGTATGGCTACACCTTC
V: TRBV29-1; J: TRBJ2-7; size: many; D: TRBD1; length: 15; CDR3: CSVEDLGQGVLEQYF; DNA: TGCAGCGTTGAAGATCTGGGACAGGGGGTCTTGGAGCAGTACTTC
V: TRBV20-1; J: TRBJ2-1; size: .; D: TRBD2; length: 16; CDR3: CSARGATSGTGNEQFF; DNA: TGCAGTGCTAGGGGGGCGACTAGCGGGACGGGTAATGAGCAGTTCTTC
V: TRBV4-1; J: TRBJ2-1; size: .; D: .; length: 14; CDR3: CASSQWRANNEQFF; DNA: TGCGCCAGCAGCCAATGGCGGGCGAACAATGAGCAGTTCTTC
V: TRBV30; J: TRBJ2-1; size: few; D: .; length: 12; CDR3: CAWETGFDEQFF; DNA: TGTGCCTGGGAGACTGGATTTGATGAGCAGTTCTTC
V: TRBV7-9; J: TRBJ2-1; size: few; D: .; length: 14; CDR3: CASSLGSGARGQFF; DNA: TGTGCCAGCAGCTTAGGTTCTGGGGCGCGGGGGCAGTTCTTC
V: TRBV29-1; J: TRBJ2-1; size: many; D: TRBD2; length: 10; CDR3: CSVGGGEQFF; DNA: TGCAGCGTTGGGGGGGGTGAGCAGTTCTTC
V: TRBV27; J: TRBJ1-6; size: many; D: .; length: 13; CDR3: CASSPGENSPLHF; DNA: TGTGCCAGCAGTCCGGGGGAAAATTCACCCCTCCACTTT
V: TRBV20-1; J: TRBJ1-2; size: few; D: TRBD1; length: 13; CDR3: CSARDRLNYGYTF; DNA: TGCAGTGCCAGGGACAGGCTTAACTATGGCTACACCTTC
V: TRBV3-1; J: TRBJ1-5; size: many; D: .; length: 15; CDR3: CASSGDGTENQPQHF; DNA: TGTGCCAGCTCTGGTGACGGGACGGAAAATCAGCCCCAGCATTTT
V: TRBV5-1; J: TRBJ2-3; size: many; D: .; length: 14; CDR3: CASSLDPRTDTQYF; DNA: TGCGCCAGCAGCTTGGATCCCCGCACAGATACGCAGTATTTT
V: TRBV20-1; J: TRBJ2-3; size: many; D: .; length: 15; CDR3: CSARDPGRFTDTQYF; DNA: TGCAGTGCTAGAGACCCCGGCAGGTTCACAGATACGCAGTATTTT
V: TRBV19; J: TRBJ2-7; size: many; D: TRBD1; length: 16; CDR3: CASSPRTGSSSYEQYF; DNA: TGTGCCAGTAGTCCGAGGACAGGGTCAAGCTCCTACGAGCAGTACTTC
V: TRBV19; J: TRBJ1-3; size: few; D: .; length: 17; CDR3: CASSMVPSRGRENTIYF; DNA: TGTGCCAGTAGTATGGTCCCGAGTAGGGGTCGCGAAAACACCATATATTTT
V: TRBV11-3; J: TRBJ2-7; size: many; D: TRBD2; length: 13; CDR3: CASSSSSGSEQYF; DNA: TGTGCCAGCAGCTCGAGTAGCGGGAGCGAGCAGTACTTC
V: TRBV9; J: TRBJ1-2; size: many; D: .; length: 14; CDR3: CASSVGGGDYGYTF; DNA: TGTGCCAGCAGCGTAGGGGGGGGGGACTATGGCTACACCTTC
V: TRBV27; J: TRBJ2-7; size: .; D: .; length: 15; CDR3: CASSLARLGIYEQYF; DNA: TGTGCCAGCAGTTTAGCCAGGTTGGGCATCTACGAGCAGTACTTC
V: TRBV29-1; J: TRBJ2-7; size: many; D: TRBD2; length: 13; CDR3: CSGRDSGGAEQYF; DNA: TGCAGCGGACGGGACAGCGGGGGGGCCGAGCAGTACTTC
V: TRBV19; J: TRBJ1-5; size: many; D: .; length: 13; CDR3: CATGDSLNQPQHF; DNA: TGTGCCACCGGCGATTCCCTCAATCAGCCCCAGCATTTT